This TCR beta chain was captured by sequencing in a study of T cells after yellow fever vaccination. Making TCR cDNA involved 5'RACE template switching, which added UMIs and a universal primer site. TCRdb reanalysed the 5' RACE reads using MiXCR and keeps one entry per CDR3 protein. The sample gives about 340,000 distinct CDR3 sequences, around 12% of which show up once; 2.5% to 3.5% is in the top ten. Trimming cost V 0 bases and J 4 bases, with 9 bases left between them. Germline CDR1 reads LGHDT; CDR2 reads YNNKEL (reference sequence). This CDR3 contains 14 residues. This sequence originates from a man between 18 and 35 years old who received the YFV17D yellow fever vaccine. The chain is built from TRBV3-1 and TRBJ2-5; D perhaps matches TRBD1 (5 bases). The sample here was CD4+ T cells sorted from PBMCs, taken 15 days after the yellow fever booster vaccination. CDR3 DNA sequence: TGTGCCAGCAGCCAAGAAGGGGCAGGAGAGACCCAGTACTTC. This codes for CASSQEGAGETQYF.